These 30 T cell receptor beta chains were sequenced from one sample in a study of vaccination and CD4 T cells after COVID-19. The Oncomine TCR Beta short-read assay was applied to DNA of cultured CD4+ T cells. From the PCR reads, TCRdb called clonotypes with MiXCR, one entry per CDR3 protein. Here the sample spans roughly 24,000 distinct CDR3 sequences, about a third being singletons. Their antigen targets remain unknown. Time point reported: late sampling 161 to 241 days after vaccination in a few convalescent patients. Treatment denoted: approximately 9-day PBMC culture with coronavirus spike peptide pools or control peptides (ViraFEST assay). The sequences come from CD4+ T cells from blood, cultured in vitro, collected about 7 months after SARS-CoV-2 vaccination. These receptors all stem from a human donor who had recovered from COVID-19.

The chain is built from TRBV28 and TRBJ2-1; possible D gene TRBD2, 6 bases. This CDR3 spans 16 amino acids. CDR1 is MDHEN, CDR2 SYDVKM, per germline. V was trimmed by 5 bases and J by 1 base, leaving 15 bases between them. The CDR3 loop is CASSPTSFYSYNEQFF. In DNA, the CDR3 is TGTGCCAGCAGTCCGACTAGTTTCTATTCCTACAATGAGCAGTTCTTC. The variable domain in full, completed from reference TRBV28 and TRBJ2-1, reads DVKVTQSSRYLVKRTGEKVFLECVQDMDHENMFWYRQDPGLGLRLIYFSYDVKMKEKGDIPEGYSVSREKKERFSLILESASTNQTSMYLCASSPTSFYSYNEQFFGPGTRLTVL.

The chain has TRBV7-3 and TRBJ2-7; 9 bases align to TRBD1. The V and J ends lost 6 bases and 1 base, in that order; junction bases with no gene match: 4. Per germline, CDR1 SGHTA and CDR2 FQGTGA. The CDR3 has 14 residues. The CDR3 here is CASSSDRGSYEQYF. In nucleotides, the CDR3 is TGTGCCAGCAGTTCCGACAGGGGGTCCTACGAGCAGTACTTC.

This clonotype was detected only a few times. The CDR3 coding sequence is TGCAGTGCTAGATTTGGGCTAGCGCAAGAGACCCAGTACTTC. Translation gives CSARFGLAQETQYF. The gene calls are TRBV20-1 and TRBJ2-5, with D perhaps matching TRBD2 (6 bases). Germline loops: CDR1 DFQATT, CDR2 SNEGSKA (reference sequence). Deletions cut 2 bases from V and 2 bases from J, with 12 bases between. The CDR3 loop spans 14 amino acids.

This clonotype was observed a handful of times. This rearrangement joins TRBV24-1 to TRBJ1-5, with 8 nucleotides matching TRBD1. Germline V CDR1 and CDR2: KGHDR, SFDVKD. V lost 4 bases to trimming and J lost 6 bases; unmatched junction nucleotides: 7. The CDR3 sequence is 15 residues long. The chain's CDR3 is CATSDTGGRSQPQHF. The CDR3 DNA sequence: TGTGCCACCAGTGACACAGGGGGACGGAGTCAGCCCCAGCATTTT.

The count of this clonotype is one. V is TRBV12-3 or TRBV12-4 and J is TRBJ2-7, with unresolved D. The CDR3 is 14 amino acids. Trimming removed 3 bases at V and 5 bases at J, with 14 bases between. CDR3 in DNA: TGTGCCAGCAGTTTCGGCTCGTCCTTTAACGAGCAGTACTTC. Amino acid sequence: CASSFGSSFNEQYF.

The rearrangement uses TRBV15 and TRBJ2-1, with 9 positions matching TRBD1. Germline V gene data show CDR1 as LNHNV and CDR2 as YYDKDF (reference sequence). V dropped 3 bases and J dropped 6; count of bases not matched to a gene: 0. CDR3 length equals 13 residues. CDR3 sequence reads: CATSRDRGNEQFF. As DNA, the CDR3 is TGTGCCACCAGCAGGGACAGGGGCAATGAGCAGTTCTTC.

In DNA form, the CDR3 reads TGTGCCAGCAGCGGGCTTAGCTCCTACAATGAGCAGTTCTTC. This codes for CASSGLSSYNEQFF. The gene calls are TRBV7-2 and TRBJ2-1; D gene unclear. Germline V gene lookup returns CDR1 SGHTA and CDR2 FQGNSA. V lost 5 bases, J lost 0 bases, and 8 bases lay in between. This CDR3 has 14 amino acids.

The DNA for the CDR3 is TGTGCCAGCAGTCGTTACCAGAGTTCCCGAAACTATGGCTACACCTTC. Its protein product is CASSRYQSSRNYGYTF. The chain recombines TRBV27 with TRBJ1-2; the D is unclear. CDR1 and CDR2 from the germline V gene are MNHEY and SMNVEV (reference sequence). The CDR3 extends over 16 amino acids. The V and J ends lost 5 bases and 2 bases respectively, with 18 bases between them.

This clonotype was seen more than once but under ten times. This chain uses TRBV6-1 with TRBJ2-5; 7 positions agree with TRBD1. The CDR3 is 14 residues long. Germline values: CDR1 MNHNS, CDR2 SASEGT. V dropped 4 bases and J dropped 5; count of bases not matched to a gene: 7. The CDR3 nucleotides read TGTGCCAGCAGTGGACAGGGTGTTATTGAGACCCAGTACTTC. Amino acids: CASSGQGVIETQYF.

A few counts support this clonotype. CDR3 region: CASSYGPTGELFF. The CDR3 nucleotides read TGTGCCAGCAGTTACGGCCCCACCGGGGAGCTGTTTTTT. The chain is built from TRBV6-5 and TRBJ2-2; no reliable D call. The V end lost 2 bases, the J end lost 4 bases, and 5 bases lay between the germline ends. The germline gives CDR1 MNHEY, CDR2 SVGAGI. CDR3 length: 13 residues.

This clonotype showed up just once. The chain uses TRBV24-1 and TRBJ2-1; D might be TRBD2 (6 bases). Trimming pared 2 bases from V and 2 bases from J, leaving 12 bases between. The CDR3 totals 16 residues. Looked up from germline, CDR1 is KGHDR and CDR2 is SFDVKD. CDR3: CATSDSWRETYNEQFF. CDR3 DNA sequence: TGTGCCACCAGTGATTCTTGGCGGGAAACCTACAATGAGCAGTTCTTC.

This chain links TRBV6-1 with TRBJ2-7; either TRBD1 or TRBD2 may fit D (5 bases each). CDR1 and CDR2 (germline): MNHNS, SASEGT. V dropped 6 bases and J dropped 6 bases, with 9 bases sitting between them. The CDR3 is 11 amino acids. The CDR3 sequence: CASSRGVEQYF. In DNA form, the CDR3 reads TGTGCCAGCAGCCGAGGGGTCGAGCAGTACTTC.

J is TRBJ2-2 and V is TRBV28, with TRBD2 as a possible D gene (6 bases). V lost 7 bases and J 1 base, leaving 7 bases between the germline ends. Germline CDR1 and CDR2: MDHEN and SYDVKM. The CDR3 length is 13 residues. CDR3 bases: TGTGCCAGCAAGACTAGGAACACCGGGGAGCTGTTTTTT. As protein: CASKTRNTGELFF.

V is TRBV19 and J is TRBJ1-1; D is possibly TRBD1 (5 bases). The CDR3 runs to 13 residues. Germline CDR1 reads LNHDA; CDR2 reads SQIVND (reference sequence). Between the trimmed V and J ends, which lost 7 bases and 4 bases, there was a span of 13 bases. The CDR3 spells CASINTRGTEAFF. As DNA, the CDR3 is TGTGCCAGTATAAATACGAGGGGCACTGAAGCTTTCTTT.

This clonotype has a handful of counts. The chain is built from TRBV20-1 and TRBJ2-1; no reliable D call. Germline CDR1 and CDR2: DFQATT and SNEGSKA (reference sequence). The CDR3 runs to 13 residues. With 3 bases removed from V and 2 bases from J, the gap between germline ends came to 8 bases. The CDR3 here is CSASLPTYNEQFF. The CDR3 coding sequence is TGCAGTGCTAGCTTGCCTACCTACAATGAGCAGTTCTTC.

The chain recombines TRBV7-3 with TRBJ2-7; 9 bases match TRBD2. V shed 5 bases, J shed 3 bases, and the junction held 5 bases outside the gene matches. The germline gives CDR1 SGHTA, CDR2 FQGTGA. CDR3 length: 14 residues. For the CDR3, the DNA is TGTGCCAGCAGCCGTTGGCGGGAGGGCTACGAGCAGTACTTC. Its translation is CASSRWREGYEQYF. The variable domain in full, with the rest retrieved from reference TRBV7-3 and TRBJ2-7, is GAGVSQTPSNKVTEKGKYVELRCDPISGHTALYWYRQSLGQGPEFLIYFQGTGAADDSGLPNDRFFAVRPEGSVSTLKIQRTERGDSAVYLCASSRWREGYEQYFGPGTRLTVT.

The chain links TRBV20-1 to TRBJ2-1, with a possible D match to TRBD2 (5 bases). V dropped 1 base and J dropped 15 bases, with 19 bases sitting between them. The CDR3 is 13 amino acids. Germline CDR1 reads DFQATT; CDR2 reads SNEGSKA (reference sequence). Here the CDR3 reads CSARVATERIRFF. The CDR3 DNA follows: TGCAGTGCTAGAGTAGCGACCGAGCGGATTCGGTTCTTC.

The chain carries TRBV20-1 and TRBJ1-2; TRBD1 matches at 8 bases. This CDR3 has 14 amino acids. In germline, CDR1 is DFQATT, CDR2 SNEGSKA (reference sequence). The CDR3 DNA sequence: TGCAGCGCTTACGGACAGGGAGCTAACTATGGCTACACCTTC. It encodes CSAYGQGANYGYTF.

This clonotype was counted once. The V gene is TRBV27, the J gene TRBJ2-3; possible D gene TRBD1, 5 bases. The CDR3 is made up of 14 amino acids. V was trimmed by 3 bases and J by 0 bases, leaving 7 bases between them. Germline V lookup: CDR1 MNHEY, CDR2 SMNVEV (reference sequence). This chain's CDR3 is CASSFQGSTDTQYF. The CDR3 coding sequence is TGTGCCAGCAGTTTTCAGGGTAGCACAGATACGCAGTATTTT.

This rearrangement joins TRBV27 to TRBJ2-3, with 12 bases fitting TRBD1. V lost 5 bases to trimming and J lost 11 bases; unmatched junction nucleotides: 17. Germline lookup yields CDR1 MNHEY and CDR2 SMNVEV (reference sequence). The CDR3 runs 17 residues. The CDR3 sequence is CASSPTGTGGAAQRQYF. The CDR3 bases are TGTGCCAGCAGTCCTACCGGGACAGGGGGCGCAGCACAGCGGCAGTATTTT.

The chain uses TRBV28 and TRBJ1-3, with a possible D match to TRBD1 (5 bases). The CDR3 is 12 residues long. Germline CDR1 MDHEN, CDR2 SYDVKM. V lost 10 bases, J lost 1 base, and 8 bases lay in between. CDR3 protein: CAIRDSGNTIYF. In DNA form, the CDR3 reads TGTGCCATCAGGGATTCTGGAAACACCATATATTTT.

The chain recombines TRBV11-3 with TRBJ2-5; TRBD1 matches 11 bases. CDR3 length equals 15 residues. After removal of 5 bases from V and 2 bases from J, the junction contained 4 bases not matched to a gene. Germline V gene lookup returns CDR1 SGHNT and CDR2 YENEEA. This chain's CDR3 is CASSPGQGAQETQYF. In DNA, the CDR3 is TGTGCCAGCAGCCCCGGACAGGGGGCTCAAGAGACCCAGTACTTC.

The chain uses TRBV27 and TRBJ1-1, with D unresolved. CDR3 length equals 12 residues. V lost 5 bases and J 1 base, leaving 5 bases between the germline ends. Per the germline V gene, CDR1 is MNHEY and CDR2 is SMNVEV (reference sequence). The CDR3 here is CASSRWNTEAFF. CDR3 nucleotides: TGTGCCAGCAGTCGGTGGAACACTGAAGCTTTCTTT.

The chain links TRBV19 to TRBJ2-5; 8 bases are a match to TRBD1. CDR3 length: 14 residues. CDR1 and CDR2 from the germline V gene are LNHDA and SQIVND (reference sequence). J was trimmed by 5 bases and V by 5 bases; bases with no gene match: 7. The CDR3 nucleotides are TGTGCCAGTAGTCTCCGGACAGGGAGGGAGACCCAGTACTTC. This sequence encodes CASSLRTGRETQYF. Variable domain in full (rest from reference TRBV19 and TRBJ2-5): DGGITQSPKYLFRKEGQNVTLSCEQNLNHDAMYWYRQDPGQGLRLIYYSQIVNDFQKGDIAEGYSVSREKKESFPLTVTSAQKNPTAFYLCASSLRTGRETQYFGPGTRLLVL.

The rearrangement links TRBV6-1 to TRBJ1-6; D is uncertain. This CDR3 region has 14 residues. The V end was cut by 3 bases, the J end by 9 bases, with 12 bases between. CDR1 and CDR2 (germline): MNHNS, SASEGT. The CDR3 loop is CASSDRWSSSPLHF. CDR3 in DNA: TGTGCCAGCAGTGACAGATGGTCGAGTTCACCCCTCCACTTT.

V is TRBV20-1 and J is TRBJ1-6; D ambiguous. With 5 bases removed from V and 7 bases from J, the gap between germline ends came to 15 bases. The germline V gene encodes CDR1 DFQATT and CDR2 SNEGSKA (reference sequence). The CDR3 has 14 residues. The CDR3 nucleotides are TGCAGTGCTGAGGAGGGTAGGGAGAATTCACCCCTCCACTTT. It translates to CSAEEGRENSPLHF.

The chain uses TRBV20-1 and TRBJ2-3, with 7 bases aligning to TRBD2. CDR1 and CDR2 (germline): DFQATT, SNEGSKA (reference sequence). The CDR3 length is 13 residues. With V trimmed by 8 bases and J by 2 bases, 7 bases remained unmatched. As DNA, the CDR3 is TGCAGTCCTTCTAGCGGAAACACAGATACGCAGTATTTT. Encoded protein: CSPSSGNTDTQYF.

The V call is TRBV5-4, the J call TRBJ2-7; TRBD1 matches 8 bases. Germline V gene lookup returns CDR1 SGHNT and CDR2 YYREEE (reference sequence). V shed 4 bases and J 0 bases; nucleotides not matched to a gene: 6. The CDR3 is 15 amino acids. CDR3 protein: CASSRRGQVSYEQYF. Written as DNA, the CDR3 is TGTGCCAGCAGCAGAAGGGGACAGGTCTCCTACGAGCAGTACTTC.

This clonotype was observed a few times. This chain joins TRBV7-3 and TRBJ2-3; D call uncertain. Germline V lookup: CDR1 SGHTA, CDR2 FQGTGA. The V and J ends lost 4 bases and 6 bases respectively, with 8 bases between them. The CDR3 runs 12 residues. Written as DNA, the CDR3 is TGTGCCAGCAGCTCCCAAGGGGATACGCAGTATTTT. Its translation is CASSSQGDTQYF.

This chain's CDR3 is CAADDRDTGELFF. The CDR3 nucleotides read TGTGCCGCCGACGACAGGGACACCGGGGAGCTGTTTTTT. The genes are TRBV24-1 and TRBJ2-2, with 7 bases matching TRBD1. The CDR3 covers 13 residues. Germline CDR1 KGHDR, CDR2 SFDVKD. With 12 bases clipped from V and 3 bases from J, the junction kept 6 bases outside the gene matches.